The 15 T cell receptor beta chains reported below all come from one sample, sequenced in a study of OX40 agonist ivuxolimab in advanced cancers. Profiling relied on immunoSEQ multiplex PCR, and the TCRdb table lists in-frame clones only, not all of them. In the table there are 96,000 or so clones, approximately 80% of which are singletons. The source material was CD4+ or CD8+ T cells sorted from blood, sampled in a trial of the OX40 agonist ivuxolimab. The receptor set was obtained from an adult with an advanced solid tumor such as melanoma, head and neck, liver or kidney cancer.

The chain links TRBV5-1 to TRBJ2-3, with D hard to call. Germline CDR1 reads SGHRS; CDR2 reads YFSETQ. There are 14 residues in the CDR3. V lost 0 bases and J lost 2, with 7 bases in between. CDR3 region: CASSLATNTDTQYF. The DNA of the CDR3 is TGCGCCAGCAGCTTGGCTACTAACACAGATACGCAGTATTTT. Based on the CDR3 plus reference TRBV5-1 and TRBJ2-3, the full variable domain is KAGVTQTPRYLIKTRGQQVTLSCSPISGHRSVSWYQQTPGQGLQFLFEYFSETQRNKGNFPGRFSGRQFSNSRSEMNVSTLELGDSALYLCASSLATNTDTQYFGPGTRLTVL.

The rearrangement uses TRBV5-1 and TRBJ1-1, with D possibly TRBD1 on 5 matching bases. The germline CDR1 and CDR2 sequences are SGHRS and YFSETQ. There are 16 residues in the CDR3. The V end lost 3 bases, the J end lost 0 bases, and 15 bases lay between the germline ends. CDR3 region: CASSWGEGDMNTEAFF. Here the CDR3 DNA reads TGCGCCAGCAGCTGGGGCGAAGGAGACATGAACACTGAAGCTTTCTTT.

The V call is TRBV2, the J call TRBJ2-7, with D possibly TRBD2 on 6 matching bases. Looked up from germline, CDR1 is SNHLY and CDR2 is FYNNEI. CDR3 size: 15 residues. V shed 6 bases and J shed 0 bases, with 15 bases lying between them. CDR3 nucleotides: TGTGCCAGCAGAGGGTCGGGGGTTGTCTCCTACGAGCAGTACTTC. This translates into CASRGSGVVSYEQYF. The complete variable domain, with remaining parts taken from reference TRBV2 and TRBJ2-7, reads EPEVTQTPSHQVTQMGQEVILRCVPISNHLYFYWYRQILGQKVEFLVSFYNNEISEKSEIFDDQFSVERPDGSNFTLKIRSTKLEDSAMYFCASRGSGVVSYEQYFGPGTRLTVT.

The V call is TRBV6-5, the J call TRBJ1-1, with a possible D match to TRBD1 (6 bases). Germline-derived CDR1 and CDR2 are MNHEY and SVGAGI. The CDR3 runs to 15 residues. The V and J ends lost 0 bases and 1 base respectively, with 9 bases between them. CDR3: CASSYSRGSNTEAFF. CDR3 nucleotide sequence: TGTGCCAGCAGTTACTCGAGGGGGTCGAACACTGAAGCTTTCTTT.

This sequence joins TRBV18 and TRBJ1-1; 8 bases are shared with TRBD1. In germline, CDR1 is KGHSH, CDR2 LQKENI. V was pared by 6 bases and J by 4 bases, with 10 bases of the junction left unmatched. The CDR3 length is 15 residues. This CDR3 reads CASSDHPGGTTEAFF. In nucleotides, the CDR3 is TGTGCCAGCTCCGACCACCCAGGGGGCACCACTGAAGCTTTCTTT.

The chain employs TRBV19 and TRBJ2-2, with D maybe TRBD2 (6 bases). The CDR3 has 15 residues. Per the germline V gene, CDR1 is LNHDA and CDR2 is SQIVND (reference sequence). Between the trimmed V and J ends, which lost 6 bases and 7 bases, there was a span of 18 bases. The CDR3 here is CASRAKGGEDGELFF. The DNA for the CDR3 is TGTGCCAGTAGGGCCAAAGGCGGGGAGGACGGGGAGCTGTTTTTT.

This chain links TRBV11-3 with TRBJ2-3, with 9 bases matching TRBD2. The CDR3 is made up of 15 amino acids. Losses at the gene ends were 1 base for V and 4 bases for J; bases not matched to a gene: 3. CDR1 SGHNT and CDR2 YENEEA come from the germline V gene. The CDR3 sequence: CASSLVSGGPDTQYF. Here the CDR3 DNA reads TGTGCCAGCAGCTTAGTAAGCGGGGGGCCAGATACGCAGTATTTT.

The chain is built from TRBV7-9 and TRBJ2-4; D unclear. Deletions cut 4 bases from V and 1 base from J, with 11 bases between. The germline CDR1 and CDR2 sequences are SEHNR and FQNEAQ (reference sequence). CDR3 length: 15 residues. This chain's CDR3 is CASSSLTSAKNIQYF. In DNA, the CDR3 is TGTGCCAGCAGCTCCCTAACTTCCGCCAAAAACATTCAGTACTTC.

The sample holds one count of this clone. The V and J genes are TRBV5-1 and TRBJ1-1; D remains ambiguous. The V gene lost 0 bases and the J gene lost 7 bases, with 7 bases spanning the gap. The CDR3 consists of 12 residues. Germline V gene lookup returns CDR1 SGHRS and CDR2 YFSETQ. The DNA for the CDR3 is TGCGCCAGCAGCTTGGAAGGGAATGAAGCTTTCTTT. Translating gives CASSLEGNEAFF.

V and J are TRBV23-1 and TRBJ1-2, with TRBD1 matching over 7 bases. TRBV23-1 is reported as an ORF; its role is uncertain. The CDR3 is 15 amino acids. V shed 6 bases and J 5 bases; nucleotides not matched to a gene: 12. The CDR3 here is CASSPIDRAGYGYTF. The DNA of the CDR3 is TGCGCCAGCAGCCCTATAGACAGGGCGGGTTATGGCTACACCTTC.

V usage is TRBV21-1 and J usage is TRBJ1-1. TRBV21-1 is reported as a pseudogene. CDR3 size: 14 residues. Here the CDR3 DNA reads TGTGCCAGCACGGTTCGGGAACTAAACACTGAAGCTTTCTTT. It encodes CASTVRELNTEAFF.

The rearrangement uses TRBV19 and TRBJ2-7; D remains unclear. Trimming left V 5 bases short and J 3 bases short, with 20 bases between. The CDR3 covers 16 residues. Germline loops: CDR1 LNHDA, CDR2 SQIVND (reference sequence). The CDR3 coding sequence is TGTGCCAGTAGTCACCTCGGCCAAGGTCTTCTCTACGAGCAGTACTTC. Translating it yields CASSHLGQGLLYEQYF. Using reference TRBV19 and TRBJ2-7 for the parts outside the CDR3, the full variable domain is DGGITQSPKYLFRKEGQNVTLSCEQNLNHDAMYWYRQDPGQGLRLIYYSQIVNDFQKGDIAEGYSVSREKKESFPLTVTSAQKNPTAFYLCASSHLGQGLLYEQYFGPGTRLTVT.

The genes are TRBV5-5 and TRBJ1-2; 10 bases match TRBD1. J gave up 8 bases and V 3 bases, and 10 bases lay outside the gene matches. The CDR3 covers 15 residues. Germline V gives CDR1 SGHKS, CDR2 YYEKEE (reference sequence). Written as DNA, the CDR3 is TGTGCCAGCAGCTCAGGGACAGGGGCCGCCGGGGGCTACACCTTC. Protein sequence: CASSSGTGAAGGYTF.

This chain links TRBV4-1 with TRBJ2-7; TRBD1 agrees at 9 bases. This CDR3 is 14 amino acids long. With V trimmed by 4 bases and J by 3 bases, 4 bases remained unmatched. Germline lookup yields CDR1 MGHRA and CDR2 YSYEKL. This chain's CDR3 is CASSPRTGDYEQYF. The CDR3 DNA is TGCGCCAGCAGCCCAAGGACAGGGGACTACGAGCAGTACTTC.

For the CDR3, the DNA is TGCGCCAGCAGTGAGTCCGTACTAGCGGGAGCAGTTGAGCAGTTCTTC. It yields the protein CASSESVLAGAVEQFF. The chain uses TRBV10-1 and TRBJ2-1; 11 bases are shared with TRBD2. This CDR3 region has 16 residues. Germline CDR1 is WNHNN and CDR2 is SYGVQD (reference sequence). The junction had 7 bases not matched to a gene; V was cut back by 0 bases and J by 9 bases.